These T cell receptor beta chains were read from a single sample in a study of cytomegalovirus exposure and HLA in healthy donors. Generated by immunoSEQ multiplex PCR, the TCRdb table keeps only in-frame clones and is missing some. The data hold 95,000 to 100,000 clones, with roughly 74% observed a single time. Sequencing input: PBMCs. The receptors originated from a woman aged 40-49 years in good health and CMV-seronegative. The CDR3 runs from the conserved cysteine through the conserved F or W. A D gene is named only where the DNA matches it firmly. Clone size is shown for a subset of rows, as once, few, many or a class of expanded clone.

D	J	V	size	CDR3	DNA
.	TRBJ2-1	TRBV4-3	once	CASSQDFGPVENEQFF	TGCGCCAGCAGCCAAGATTTTGGCCCGGTGGAGAATGAGCAGTTCTTC
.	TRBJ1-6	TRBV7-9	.	CASSLDSGSSYNSPLHF	TGTGCCAGCAGCTTAGACAGTGGGAGCTCCTATAATTCACCCCTCCACTTT
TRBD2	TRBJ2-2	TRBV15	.	CATSRSLAAAANTGELFF	TGTGCCACCAGCAGATCACTAGCGGCAGCAGCGAACACCGGGGAGCTGTTTTTT
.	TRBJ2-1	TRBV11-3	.	CASSLSYGNEQFF	TGTGCCAGCAGCTTAAGTTACGGGAATGAGCAGTTCTTC
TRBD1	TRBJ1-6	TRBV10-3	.	CATRPGQDNSPLHF	TGTGCCACCCGACCGGGACAGGATAATTCACCCCTCCACTTT
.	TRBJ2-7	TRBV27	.	CATAVTSGLPEQYF	TGTGCCACCGCGGTCACTTCAGGGTTGCCGGAGCAGTACTTC
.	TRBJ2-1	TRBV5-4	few	CASSLFPGHQGNEQFF	TGTGCCAGCAGCTTGTTTCCGGGACACCAAGGGAATGAGCAGTTCTTC
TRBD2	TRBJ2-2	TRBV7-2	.	CASSLGLARELFF	TGTGCCAGCAGCTTAGGACTAGCGCGGGAGCTGTTTTTT
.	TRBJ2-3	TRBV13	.	CASSSARGSDTQYF	TGTGCCAGCAGCTCCGCTCGCGGCTCAGATACGCAGTATTTT
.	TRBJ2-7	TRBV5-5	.	CASSTEGRNYF	TGTGCCAGCAGCACGGAGGGCAGGAACTACTTC
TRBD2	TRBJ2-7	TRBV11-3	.	CASSLAFGTMYEQYF	TGTGCCAGCAGCTTAGCGTTCGGGACTATGTACGAGCAGTACTTC
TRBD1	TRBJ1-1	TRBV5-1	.	CASSLEPTGGNTEAFF	TGCGCCAGCAGCTTGGAACCGACAGGGGGGAACACTGAAGCTTTCTTT
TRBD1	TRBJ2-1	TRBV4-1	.	CASSQDQRDRSYNEQFF	TGCGCCAGCAGCCAAGATCAGAGGGACAGGAGTTACAATGAGCAGTTCTTC
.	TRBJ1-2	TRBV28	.	CASSLRGGQGNYGYTF	TGTGCCAGCAGTTTAAGGGGGGGGCAAGGTAACTATGGCTACACCTTC
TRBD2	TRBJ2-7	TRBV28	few	CAIGGGRGVYEQYF	TGTGCCATCGGGGGCGGGAGGGGGGTCTACGAGCAGTACTTC
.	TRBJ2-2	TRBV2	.	CASSVQITGELFF	TGTGCCAGCAGTGTGCAGATCACCGGGGAGCTGTTTTTT
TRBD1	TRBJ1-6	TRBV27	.	CASSPFGQGYNSPLHF	TGTGCCAGCAGTCCTTTCGGACAGGGCTATAATTCACCCCTCCACTTT
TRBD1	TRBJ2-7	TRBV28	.	CASPPAGGSYEQYF	TGTGCCAGCCCCCCCGCAGGGGGCTCCTACGAGCAGTACTTC
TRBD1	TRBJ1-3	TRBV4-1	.	CASSQDTGARGNTIYF	TGCGCCAGCAGCCAAGACACAGGGGCGCGGGGAAACACCATATATTTT
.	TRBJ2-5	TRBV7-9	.	CASSLDTAQETQYF	TGTGCCAGCAGCTTAGATACAGCCCAAGAGACCCAGTACTTC
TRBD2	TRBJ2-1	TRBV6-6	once	CASSYDPSGVYNEQFF	TGTGCCAGCAGTTACGATCCTAGCGGGGTATACAATGAGCAGTTCTTC
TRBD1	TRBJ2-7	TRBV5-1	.	CASSLSNRGYEQYF	TGCGCCAGCAGCTTATCGAACAGGGGCTACGAGCAGTACTTC
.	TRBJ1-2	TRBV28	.	CASSGPRGGLYGYTF	TGTGCCAGCAGTGGCCCGAGAGGGGGTTTGTATGGCTACACCTTC
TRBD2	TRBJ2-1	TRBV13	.	CASSARLAPKYNEQFF	TGTGCCAGCAGCGCCCGACTAGCGCCCAAGTACAATGAGCAGTTCTTC
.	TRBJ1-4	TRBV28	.	CASTLGWREKLFF	TGTGCCAGCACTCTGGGGTGGAGGGAAAAACTGTTTTTT
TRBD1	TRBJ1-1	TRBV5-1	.	CASSPLQGSEAFF	TGCGCCAGCAGCCCTTTACAGGGGTCTGAAGCTTTCTTT
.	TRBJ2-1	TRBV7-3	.	CASSLLGDNYNEQFF	TGTGCCAGCAGCCTTCTCGGGGACAACTACAATGAGCAGTTCTTC
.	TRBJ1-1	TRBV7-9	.	CSSSLPAGDTEAFF	TGTTCCAGCAGCTTACCCGCAGGGGACACTGAAGCTTTCTTT
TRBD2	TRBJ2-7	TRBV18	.	CASSRSGLAGGDYEQYF	TGTGCCAGCTCACGCTCCGGACTAGCGGGGGGGGACTACGAGCAGTACTTC
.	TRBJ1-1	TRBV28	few	CASSLTSSLSTEAFF	TGTGCCAGCAGTTTAACGTCCTCCTTGAGCACTGAAGCTTTCTTT
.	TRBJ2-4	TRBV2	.	CASSDQGIAKNIQYF	TGTGCCAGCAGCGATCAGGGTATAGCCAAAAACATTCAGTACTTC
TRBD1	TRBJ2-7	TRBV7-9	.	CASSSNGQAGYNSYEQYF	TGTGCCAGCAGCTCAAACGGACAGGCGGGCTATAACTCCTACGAGCAGTACTTC
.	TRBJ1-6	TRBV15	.	CATSRVGTSSSYNSPLHF	TGTGCCACCAGCAGAGTGGGCACCTCGAGCTCCTATAATTCACCCCTCCACTTT
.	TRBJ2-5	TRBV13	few	CASTRGGETQYF	TGTGCCAGCACTCGTGGGGGGGAGACCCAGTACTTC
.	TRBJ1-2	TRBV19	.	CASSSPPLGTGYGHTF	TGTGCCAGTAGTTCCCCACCCTTGGGGACTGGCTATGGCCACACCTTC
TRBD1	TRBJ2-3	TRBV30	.	CAWGQGAPDTQYF	TGTGCCTGGGGACAGGGGGCCCCAGATACGCAGTATTTT
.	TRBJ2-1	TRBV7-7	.	CASSLGAGAYNEQFF	TGTGCTAGCAGCTTAGGCGCGGGTGCCTACAATGAGCAGTTCTTC
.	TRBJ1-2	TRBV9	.	CASSVEPAGGYGYTF	TGTGCCAGTAGCGTAGAGCCGGCGGGGGGCTATGGCTACACCTTC
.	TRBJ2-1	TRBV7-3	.	CASSPAGRGNEQFF	TGTGCCAGCAGCCCTGCGGGGCGGGGTAATGAGCAGTTCTTC
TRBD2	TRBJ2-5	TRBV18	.	CASSPPGTSEETQYF	TGTGCCAGCTCACCACCCGGGACTAGTGAAGAGACCCAGTACTTC
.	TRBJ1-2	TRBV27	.	CASRQTRNYGYTF	TGTGCCAGCAGGCAGACACGTAACTATGGCTACACCTTC
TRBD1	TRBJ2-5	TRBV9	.	CASSAGQGRETQYF	TGTGCCAGCAGCGCGGGACAGGGAAGAGAGACCCAGTACTTC